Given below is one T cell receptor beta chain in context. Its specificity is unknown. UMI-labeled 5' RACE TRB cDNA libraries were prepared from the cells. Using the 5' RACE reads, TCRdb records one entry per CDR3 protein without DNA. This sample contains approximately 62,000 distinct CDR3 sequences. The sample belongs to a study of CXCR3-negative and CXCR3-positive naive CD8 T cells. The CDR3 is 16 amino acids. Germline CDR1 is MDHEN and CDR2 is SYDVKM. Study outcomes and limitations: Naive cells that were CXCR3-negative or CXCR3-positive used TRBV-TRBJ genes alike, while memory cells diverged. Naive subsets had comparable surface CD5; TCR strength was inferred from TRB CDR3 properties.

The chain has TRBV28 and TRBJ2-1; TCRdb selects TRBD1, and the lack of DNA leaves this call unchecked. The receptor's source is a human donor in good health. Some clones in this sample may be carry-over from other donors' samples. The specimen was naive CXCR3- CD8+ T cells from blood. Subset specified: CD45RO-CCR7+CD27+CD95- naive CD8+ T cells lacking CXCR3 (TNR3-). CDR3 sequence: CASSSGQGSSYNEQFF.